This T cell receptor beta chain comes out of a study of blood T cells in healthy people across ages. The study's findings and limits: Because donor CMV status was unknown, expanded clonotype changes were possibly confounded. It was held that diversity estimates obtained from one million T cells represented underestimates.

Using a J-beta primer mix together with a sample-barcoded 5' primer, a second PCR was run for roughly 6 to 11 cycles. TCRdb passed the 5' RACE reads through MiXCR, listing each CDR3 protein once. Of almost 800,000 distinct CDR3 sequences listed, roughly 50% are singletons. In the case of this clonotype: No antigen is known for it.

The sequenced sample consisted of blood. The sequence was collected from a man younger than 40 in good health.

CDR3 sequence: CASSVGSGQYYEQYF. Here the CDR3 DNA reads TGTGCCAGCAGCGTAGGATCGGGACAGTACTACGAGCAGTACTTC. The V call is TRBV7-6, the J call TRBJ2-4; 7 bases line up with TRBD1. The assigned J gene may be wrong: the sequence end matches TRBJ2-7 better. The CDR3 is 15 residues long. Germline values: CDR1 SGHVS, CDR2 FNYEAQ.